This entry lists 22 T cell receptor beta chains sequenced from one sample in a study of blood T cell repertoires in COVID-19. TCRdb keeps only in-frame clones here, not all; method: immunoSEQ multiplex PCR. Found here are more than 150,000 clones, 75% to 80% of them singletons; the top ten hold around 24%. Sequenced: peripheral blood. The receptors derive from a woman aged 70-85 years with acute or convalescent COVID-19.

This sequence joins TRBV7-9 and TRBJ2-7; the match to TRBD1 covers 10 bases. V lost 3 bases to trimming and J lost 2 bases; unmatched junction nucleotides: 7. The CDR3 extends over 16 amino acids. Germline values: CDR1 SEHNR, CDR2 FQNEAQ (reference sequence). CDR3 DNA sequence: TGTGCCAGCAGCTTCGCCCCCGGGACAGGGGCCTACGAGCAGTACTTC. Its protein product is CASSFAPGTGAYEQYF.

The chain carries TRBV2 and TRBJ2-3; 8 positions match TRBD2. The CDR3 runs to 13 residues. The germline V gene encodes CDR1 SNHLY and CDR2 FYNNEI. With 6 bases clipped from V and 7 bases from J, the junction kept 6 bases outside the gene matches. The CDR3 sequence: CASRLNSGNTQYF. CDR3 DNA sequence: TGTGCCAGCAGACTCAATAGCGGGAATACGCAGTATTTT.

The chain combines TRBV19 with TRBJ1-2; 7 bases line up with TRBD1. The CDR3 covers 14 residues. V shed 6 bases, J shed 5 bases, and the junction held 9 bases outside the gene matches. Germline CDR1 LNHDA, CDR2 SQIVND (reference sequence). The CDR3 here is CASSNRDSIYGYTF. CDR3 coding DNA: TGTGCCAGTAGCAACCGGGACAGCATTTATGGCTACACCTTC. Full variable domain (remainder filled in from reference TRBV19 and TRBJ1-2): DGGITQSPKYLFRKEGQNVTLSCEQNLNHDAMYWYRQDPGQGLRLIYYSQIVNDFQKGDIAEGYSVSREKKESFPLTVTSAQKNPTAFYLCASSNRDSIYGYTFGSGTRLTVV.

The rearrangement joins TRBV21-1 to TRBJ2-1; the table's D call, TRBD2, has no DNA check behind it. TRBV21-1 is annotated as a pseudogene. This CDR3 region has 21 residues. CDR3 loop: CASSKGGYTSGILVVDNEQFF. In nucleotides, the CDR3 is TGTGCCAGCAGCAAAGGTGGGTACACTAGCGGAATTCTTGTGGTGGACAATGAGCAGTTCTTC.

This clone was seen only a few times. This sequence joins TRBV5-1 and TRBJ2-3; TRBD2 matches 7 bases. J lost 2 bases, V lost 4 bases, and 7 bases had no gene match. The germline V gene has CDR1 SGHRS and CDR2 YFSETQ. The CDR3 totals 15 residues. CDR3 DNA sequence: TGCGCCAGCAGCCCCCTCAGCGGGACCACAGATACGCAGTATTTT. Protein product: CASSPLSGTTDTQYF.

The chain links TRBV10-3 to TRBJ2-1; TRBD1 matches 7 bases. Germline values: CDR1 ENHRY, CDR2 SYGVKD. The CDR3 covers 15 residues. The J segment lost 5 bases and the V segment lost 3 bases, leaving 7 bases of the junction unmatched. The CDR3 loop is CAISDTGTANNEQFF. The DNA of the CDR3 is TGTGCCATCAGTGATACAGGGACAGCTAACAATGAGCAGTTCTTC.

The genes are TRBV19 and TRBJ2-7, with D possibly matching TRBD1 (5 bases). The CDR3 consists of 13 residues. Germline CDR1 is LNHDA and CDR2 is SQIVND (reference sequence). Trimming stripped 3 bases from V and 0 bases from J, with 6 bases between. This CDR3 is CASSMTVSYEQYF. The CDR3 coding sequence is TGTGCCAGTAGTATGACAGTCTCCTACGAGCAGTACTTC.

The chain carries TRBV27 and TRBJ2-1; D not certain. The CDR3 sequence is 14 residues long. Deletions cut 5 bases from V and 9 bases from J, with 17 bases between. Germline V gene data show CDR1 as MNHEY and CDR2 as SMNVEV (reference sequence). CDR3 loop: CASSPRGSPGEQFF. CDR3 in DNA: TGTGCCAGCAGTCCCCGTGGGTCGCCGGGTGAGCAGTTCTTC.

A few counts support this clone. The V and J genes are TRBV5-1 and TRBJ2-7; the match to TRBD2 covers 10 bases. There are 14 residues in the CDR3. Losses at the gene ends were 0 bases for V and 3 bases for J; bases not matched to a gene: 0. Germline-derived CDR1 and CDR2 are SGHRS and YFSETQ. The CDR3 sequence: CASSLASGSYEQYF. Written as DNA, the CDR3 is TGCGCCAGCAGCTTGGCTAGCGGGAGCTACGAGCAGTACTTC.

The J gene is TRBJ2-7, the V gene TRBV7-9, with D perhaps TRBD2 (6 bases). The V gene lost 1 base and the J gene lost 0 bases, with 19 bases spanning the gap. The CDR3 sequence is 18 residues long. CDR1 is SEHNR and CDR2 is FQNEAQ in the germline V gene (reference sequence). CDR3 sequence (DNA): TGTGCCAGCAGCTTAGGACCAACTTTAGCGGTGAGCTCCTACGAGCAGTACTTC. Translated: CASSLGPTLAVSSYEQYF.

The chain recombines TRBV9 with TRBJ2-1; D might be TRBD2 (8 bases). Trimming stripped 4 bases from V and 2 bases from J, with 16 bases between. This CDR3 region has 16 residues. From germline, CDR1 is SGDLS and CDR2 YYNGEE. The CDR3 protein is CASSPHRGLAYNEQFF. CDR3 coding DNA: TGTGCCAGCAGCCCCCACAGGGGACTAGCCTACAATGAGCAGTTCTTC.

The chain couples TRBV5-5 to TRBJ2-7, with D possibly TRBD1 on 6 matching bases. Germline loops: CDR1 SGHKS, CDR2 YYEKEE (reference sequence). The CDR3 loop spans 13 amino acids. Trimming took 0 bases from V and 7 from J, leaving 11 bases between them. CDR3 DNA sequence: TGTGCCAGCAGCTTGGCCTGGGGGCCTGAGCAGTACTTC. Encoded protein: CASSLAWGPEQYF.

This sequence joins TRBV3-1 (or the pseudogene TRBV3-2) and TRBJ1-3; D remains ambiguous. The CDR3 loop spans 17 amino acids. V was clipped by 1 base and J by 2 bases, with 15 bases between them. Per the germline V gene, CDR1 is LGHDT and CDR2 is YNNKEL (reference sequence). CDR3 sequence: CASSQGVRGGPGNTIYF. The CDR3 region has the DNA TGTGCCAGCAGCCAAGGTGTCCGGGGTGGTCCTGGAAACACCATATATTTT.

The rearrangement links TRBV7-2 to TRBJ2-7; D is possibly TRBD2 (7 bases). The V end was cut by 2 bases, the J end by 8 bases, with 16 bases between. Germline V gives CDR1 SGHTA, CDR2 FQGNSA. The CDR3 totals 14 residues. In DNA form, the CDR3 reads TGTGCCAGCAGCTTAACGGAGGGGGGGGCGAAGCAGTACTTC. Residues: CASSLTEGGAKQYF.

Ten or more counts support this clone. Other DNA sequences of this sample code for an identical CDR3. This chain uses TRBV7-3 with TRBJ2-7, with 8 bases identical to TRBD2. The CDR3 consists of 15 residues. Trimming took 2 bases from V and 4 from J; bases not matched to a gene: 7. From germline, CDR1 is SGHTA and CDR2 FQGTGA. For the CDR3, the DNA is TGTGCCAGCAGCTTAGTAGCGGGATCTTCATACGAGCAGTACTTC. It yields the protein CASSLVAGSSYEQYF.

The chain is built from TRBV30 and TRBJ1-2; a possible D gene is TRBD1 (5 bases). CDR3 length: 12 residues. Germline V CDR1 and CDR2: GTSNPN, SVGIG (reference sequence). Trimming took 5 bases from V and 3 from J, leaving 10 bases between them. CDR3 protein: CAWQDSYYGYTF. In nucleotides, the CDR3 is TGTGCCTGGCAAGACAGCTACTATGGCTACACCTTC. Complete variable domain (other parts from reference TRBV30 and TRBJ1-2): SQTIHQWPATLVQPVGSPLSLECTVEGTSNPNLYWYRQAAGRGLQLLFYSVGIGQISSEVPQNLSASRPQDRQFILSSKKLLLSDSGFYLCAWQDSYYGYTFGSGTRLTVV.

The chain joins TRBV5-5 to TRBJ1-6; D is unclear. The germline V and J ends were trimmed by 0 bases and 4 bases, with 14 bases remaining between them. The CDR3 is 17 amino acids. The germline V gene has CDR1 SGHKS and CDR2 YYEKEE (reference sequence). For the CDR3, the DNA is TGTGCCAGCAGCTTGGGTGCATACACGGGGTATAATTCACCCCTCCACTTT. This sequence encodes CASSLGAYTGYNSPLHF.

The chain employs TRBV19 and TRBJ2-1, with 9 positions matching TRBD2. The V gene end was trimmed by 7 bases and the J gene end by 8 bases; junction bases not matched to a gene: 9. The germline V gene encodes CDR1 LNHDA and CDR2 SQIVND (reference sequence). CDR3 length: 14 amino acids. CDR3 residues: CASTRQIAGDEQFF. DNA for the CDR3: TGTGCCAGTACCCGACAGATAGCGGGAGATGAGCAGTTCTTC.

The chain recombines TRBV5-4 with TRBJ2-1; 10 nucleotides line up with TRBD1. CDR3 length equals 16 residues. J gave up 4 bases and V 5 bases, and 9 bases lay outside the gene matches. Per the germline V gene, CDR1 is SGHNT and CDR2 is YYREEE (reference sequence). The CDR3, as DNA: TGTGCCAGCAGAGAACGGACAGGGGGATCATACAATGAGCAGTTCTTC. Its translation: CASRERTGGSYNEQFF.

The rearrangement joins TRBV4-1 to TRBJ2-7; no firm D call. The CDR3 has 15 amino acids. Germline values: CDR1 MGHRA, CDR2 YSYEKL. V dropped 1 base and J dropped 2 bases, with 12 bases sitting between them. CDR3 loop: CASSQVPGDTYEQYF. The CDR3 DNA is TGCGCCAGCAGCCAAGTTCCAGGCGACACCTACGAGCAGTACTTC.

The chain couples TRBV19 to TRBJ2-2; 8 bases map to TRBD2. The CDR3 is 16 amino acids. Germline trimming cut 9 bases from V and 1 base from J; bases unmatched to any gene: 10. CDR1 LNHDA and CDR2 SQIVND come from the germline V gene (reference sequence). As DNA, the CDR3 is TGTGCCAGCCGGAGAGGCCTAGCGGGGAACACCGGGGAGCTGTTTTTT. As protein: CASRRGLAGNTGELFF.

The CDR3 DNA reads TGTGCCAGCAGCTTTTACTTGAACCTAGCCAAAAACATTCAGTACTTC. Its translation is CASSFYLNLAKNIQYF. V is TRBV11-2 and J is TRBJ2-4; unclear D gene. V shed 3 bases and J shed 0 bases, with 12 bases lying between them. The CDR3 length is 16 residues. CDR1 and CDR2 (germline): SGHAT, FQNNGV.